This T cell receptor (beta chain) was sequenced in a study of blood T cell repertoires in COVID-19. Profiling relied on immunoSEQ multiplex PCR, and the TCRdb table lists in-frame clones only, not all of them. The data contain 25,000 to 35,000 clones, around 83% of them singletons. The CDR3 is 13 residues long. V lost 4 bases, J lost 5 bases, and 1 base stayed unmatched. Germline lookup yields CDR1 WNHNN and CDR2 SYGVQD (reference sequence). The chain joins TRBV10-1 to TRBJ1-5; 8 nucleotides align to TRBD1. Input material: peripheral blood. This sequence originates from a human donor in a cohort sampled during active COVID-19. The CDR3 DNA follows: TGCGCCAGCAGTGCGACAGGGGATCAGCCCCAGCATTTT. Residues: CASSATGDQPQHF.